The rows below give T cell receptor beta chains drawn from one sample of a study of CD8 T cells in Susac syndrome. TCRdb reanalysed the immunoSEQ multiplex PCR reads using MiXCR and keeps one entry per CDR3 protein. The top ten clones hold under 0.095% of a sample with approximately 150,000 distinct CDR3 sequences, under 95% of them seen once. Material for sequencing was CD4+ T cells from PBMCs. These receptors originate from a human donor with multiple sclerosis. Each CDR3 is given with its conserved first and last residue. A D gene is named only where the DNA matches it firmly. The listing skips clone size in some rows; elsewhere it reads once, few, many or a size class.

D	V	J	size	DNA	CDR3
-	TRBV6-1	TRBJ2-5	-	TGTGCCAGCAGTGAATTGGGAGTCGGGGGCCAAGAGACCCAGTACTTC	CASSELGVGGQETQYF
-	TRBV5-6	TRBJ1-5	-	TGTGCCAGCAGCTTGCGGGGAACTGGTTATCAGCCCCAGCATTTT	CASSLRGTGYQPQHF
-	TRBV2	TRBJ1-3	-	TGTGCCAGCCGAGGCTCTGGAAACACCATATATTTT	CASRGSGNTIYF
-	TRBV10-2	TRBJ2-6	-	TGCGCCAGCAGTGAGTCGAAACTCTCTGGGGCCAACGTCCTGACTTTC	CASSESKLSGANVLTF
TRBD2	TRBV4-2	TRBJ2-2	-	TGTGCCAGCAGCCAGGGGCTAGCGGCGAACACCGGGGAGCTGTTTTTT	CASSQGLAANTGELFF
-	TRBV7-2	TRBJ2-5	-	TGTGCCAGCAGCCCTTTAGAGGTGGCCTCGGGGACCCAGTACTTC	CASSPLEVASGTQYF
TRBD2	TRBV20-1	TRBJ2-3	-	TGCAGTGCTAGAAGGACTAGCGGGAGTCATCGACGAAATACAGATACGCAGTATTTT	CSARRTSGSHRRNTDTQYF
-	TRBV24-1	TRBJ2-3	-	TGTGCCACCAGTGATCCGGGCCGGGTAGATACGCAGTATTTT	CATSDPGRVDTQYF
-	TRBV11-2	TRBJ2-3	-	TGTGCCAGCAGCTTAGTGGCCTCCATCACAGATACGCAGTATTTT	CASSLVASITDTQYF
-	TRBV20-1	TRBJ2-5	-	TGCAGTGCTAGAGAAGAAAGAGGTCAACTCCTTGGGCAAGAGACCCAGTACTTC	CSAREERGQLLGQETQYF
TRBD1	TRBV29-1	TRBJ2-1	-	TGCAGCGTGGCCAGTCCCGGGACAGGGAGCAATGAGCAGTTCTTC	CSVASPGTGSNEQFF
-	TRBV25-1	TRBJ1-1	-	TGTGCCAGCAGGCAGGGCGTCACTGATGAAGCTTTCTTT	CASRQGVTDEAFF
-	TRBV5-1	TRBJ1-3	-	TGCGCCAGCAGCTTGTTCGGCCAGGCAGACACCATATATTTT	CASSLFGQADTIYF
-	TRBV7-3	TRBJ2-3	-	TGTGCCAGCAGCTTAACGAGTAGCGGCCGACAGTATTTT	CASSLTSSGRQYF
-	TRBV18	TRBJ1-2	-	TGTGCCAGCTCACCACCCGCAGGGAACCTCTATGGCTACACCTTC	CASSPPAGNLYGYTF
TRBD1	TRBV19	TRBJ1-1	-	TGTGCCAGTAGAACGACAGGGGTCCCTGAAGCTTTCTTT	CASRTTGVPEAFF
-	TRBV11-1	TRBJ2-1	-	TGTGCCAGCAGCCGACGAAGCGGCCTCTCCTACAATGAGCAGTTCTTC	CASSRRSGLSYNEQFF
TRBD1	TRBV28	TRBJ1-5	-	TGTGCCAGCAGTTTTGTGGACAGGGATCAGCCCCAGCATTTT	CASSFVDRDQPQHF
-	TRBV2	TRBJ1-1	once	TGTGCCAGCAGCCAGGACAGAACGATGAACACTGAAGCTTTCTTT	CASSQDRTMNTEAFF
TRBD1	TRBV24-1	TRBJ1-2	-	TGTGCCACCAGTGCCACGGACAGGGTAAATGGCTACACCTTC	CATSATDRVNGYTF
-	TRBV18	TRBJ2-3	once	TGTGCCAGCTCACCATCCGGAGATACGCAGTATTTT	CASSPSGDTQYF
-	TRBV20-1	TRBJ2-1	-	TGCAGTGCTGGTGACGTTAATCGTTGGGAGCAGTTCTTC	CSAGDVNRWEQFF
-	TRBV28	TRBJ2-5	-	TGTGCCAGCAGTGTTGGGGGGATCCAAGAGACCCAGTACTTC	CASSVGGIQETQYF
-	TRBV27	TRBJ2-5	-	TGTGCCAGCAGTTTATATTACAGGGTCAAGGAGACCCAGTACTTC	CASSLYYRVKETQYF
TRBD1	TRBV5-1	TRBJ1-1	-	TGCGCCAGCAGCTTGGGACAGGGGATAGAGGACACTGAAGCTTTCTTT	CASSLGQGIEDTEAFF
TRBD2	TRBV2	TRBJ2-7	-	TGTGCCAGCAGTAAGACTAGCCAAACCTACGAGCAGTACTTC	CASSKTSQTYEQYF
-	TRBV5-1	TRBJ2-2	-	TGCGCCAGCAGCTCAGGGACACCGAACACCGGGGAGCTGTTTTTT	CASSSGTPNTGELFF
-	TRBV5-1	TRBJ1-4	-	TGCGCCAGCAGCTTGTCGGGGGCAACTAATGAAAAACTGTTTTTT	CASSLSGATNEKLFF
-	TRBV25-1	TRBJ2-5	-	TGTGCCAGCAGTGACCCTAACCAAGAGACCCAGTACTTC	CASSDPNQETQYF
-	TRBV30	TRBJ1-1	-	TGTGCCTGGAGGAGGGACCTTGGGAACACTGAAGCTTTCTTT	CAWRRDLGNTEAFF
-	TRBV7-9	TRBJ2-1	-	TGTGCCAGCAGCAATCAGGAGGGGAACAATGAGCAGTTCTTC	CASSNQEGNNEQFF
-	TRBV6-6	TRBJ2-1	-	TGTGCCAGCAGTTACGGGGGCTCCTACAATGAGCAGTTCTTC	CASSYGGSYNEQFF
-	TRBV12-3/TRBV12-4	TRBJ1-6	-	TGTGCCAGCACTGATGGCTCCTATAATTCACCCCTCCACTTT	CASTDGSYNSPLHF
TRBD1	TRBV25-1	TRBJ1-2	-	TGTGCCAGCAGTGGATCAGGGGGCCGTGGCTATGGCTACACCTTC	CASSGSGGRGYGYTF
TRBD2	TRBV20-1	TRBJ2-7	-	TGCAGTGCGGGGACTAGCGGCGCCTACGAGCAGTACTTC	CSAGTSGAYEQYF
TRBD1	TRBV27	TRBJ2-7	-	TGTGCCAGTTCTGGGACAGGGGTTCGCGAGCAGTACTTC	CASSGTGVREQYF
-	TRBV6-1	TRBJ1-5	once	TGTGCCAGCAGTGGGGCTACGTCCCTCTCATCGACTTATAGCAATCAGCCCCAGCATTTT	CASSGATSLSSTYSNQPQHF
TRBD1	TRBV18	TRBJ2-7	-	TGTGCCAGCTCACCCCGTCAGGGGGTCTACGAGCAGTACTTC	CASSPRQGVYEQYF
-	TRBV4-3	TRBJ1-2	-	TGCGCCAGCAGCCAAGATGGCAGGAGTGGTGGCTACACCTTC	CASSQDGRSGGYTF
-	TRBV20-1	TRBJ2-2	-	TGCAGTGCTAGAACGGGCAGGTTGACCGGGGAGCTGTTTTTT	CSARTGRLTGELFF
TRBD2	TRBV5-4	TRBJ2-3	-	TGTGCCAGCAGCTTGGTGGGGGGACTACCCACAGATACGCAGTATTTT	CASSLVGGLPTDTQYF
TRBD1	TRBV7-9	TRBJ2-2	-	TGTGCCAGCAGCACGGGGACAGCCACCGGGGAGCTGTTTTTT	CASSTGTATGELFF
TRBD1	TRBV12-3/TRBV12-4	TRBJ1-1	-	TGTGCCAGCAGTTTAGGGGACAGGGAAGCTTTCTTT	CASSLGDREAFF
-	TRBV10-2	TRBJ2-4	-	TGCGCCTCCGGAGTTGTGTGGGGGGCCAAAAACATTCAGTACTTC	CASGVVWGAKNIQYF
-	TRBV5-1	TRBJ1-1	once	TGCGCCACCCGCGGCGGAAGTGTCGGTGAAGCTTTCTTT	CATRGGSVGEAFF
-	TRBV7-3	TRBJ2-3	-	TGTGCCAGCAGCTCCACAGCGGCAGATACGCAGTATTTT	CASSSTAADTQYF
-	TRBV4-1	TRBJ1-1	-	TGCGCCAGCAGCCAAGGACCAGGGACACCCCTCGTTAGGGCCACTGAAGCTTTCTTT	CASSQGPGTPLVRATEAFF
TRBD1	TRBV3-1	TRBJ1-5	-	TGTGCCAGCAGCCCGAGACAGGGTGGAGGGTTGAGCAATCAGCCCCAGCATTTT	CASSPRQGGGLSNQPQHF
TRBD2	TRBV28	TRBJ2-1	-	TGTGCCAGCAGTTCCGGGAGGGGTGAGCAGTTCTTC	CASSSGRGEQFF
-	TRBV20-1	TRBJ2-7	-	TGCAGTGCTAGAATGAACTACGAGCAGTACTTC	CSARMNYEQYF
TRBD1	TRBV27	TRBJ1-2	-	TGTGCCAGCAGTCCCGGACAGGGGCGCCATGGCTACACCTTC	CASSPGQGRHGYTF
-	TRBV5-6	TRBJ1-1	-	TGTGCCAGCAGCCAAGACGGAGAAGTATCGAACACTGAAGCTTTCTTT	CASSQDGEVSNTEAFF
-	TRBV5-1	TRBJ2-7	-	TGCGCCAGCGCCCCAGGCAGGGGTGGCACCTACGAGCAGTACTTC	CASAPGRGGTYEQYF
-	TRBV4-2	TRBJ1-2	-	TGTGCCAGCAGCCAAGTTCTTCAGCTGACTAACTATGGCTACACCTTC	CASSQVLQLTNYGYTF
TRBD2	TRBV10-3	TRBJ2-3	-	TGTGCCATCAGTGAGTCTACTAGCGGGAGGGATACGCAGTATTTT	CAISESTSGRDTQYF
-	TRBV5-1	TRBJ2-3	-	TGCGCCAGCACCCCCTCGGGGGCGGATACGCAGTATTTT	CASTPSGADTQYF
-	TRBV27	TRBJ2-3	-	TGTGCCAGCAGTCCCCGGGTTGGGGCCCGCACAGATACGCAGTATTTT	CASSPRVGARTDTQYF